This entry features one TCR beta chain sequence. Its antigen remains unknown. The entirety of the isolated RNA underwent reverse transcription, so expressed TCRB transcripts were sequenced. Assay: immunoSEQ multiplex PCR; the TCRdb copy retains only in-frame clones and omits some. In the table there are hundreds of thousands of clones, 30% of which are singletons. The CDR3 extends over 16 amino acids. CDR1 is MGHDK and CDR2 is SYGVNS in the germline V gene. Trimming stripped 2 bases from V and 4 bases from J, with 15 bases between. This entry comes from a study of beta chain features in type 1 diabetes. Study-wide points: It was possible that PCR favored shorter templates, equally so in patients and controls. Compared with healthy donors, patients appeared to share more similar naive, central memory and regulatory TCRB repertoires. Sequencing used cDNA, and cells with high TCR expression could therefore be over-represented. People with Type 1 diabetes carried modestly yet significantly shorter TCRB CDR3s in all four CD4+ subsets.

This TCR derives from a man aged 18 to 30 in good health. Sequenced sample: naive CD4+ T cells from blood. The chain employs TRBV25-1 and TRBJ1-5, with unresolved D. The CDR3 DNA sequence: TGTGCCAGCAGTGAAGCTGGTAGCGGGAAAAATCAGCCCCAGCATTTT. It is translated as CASSEAGSGKNQPQHF.